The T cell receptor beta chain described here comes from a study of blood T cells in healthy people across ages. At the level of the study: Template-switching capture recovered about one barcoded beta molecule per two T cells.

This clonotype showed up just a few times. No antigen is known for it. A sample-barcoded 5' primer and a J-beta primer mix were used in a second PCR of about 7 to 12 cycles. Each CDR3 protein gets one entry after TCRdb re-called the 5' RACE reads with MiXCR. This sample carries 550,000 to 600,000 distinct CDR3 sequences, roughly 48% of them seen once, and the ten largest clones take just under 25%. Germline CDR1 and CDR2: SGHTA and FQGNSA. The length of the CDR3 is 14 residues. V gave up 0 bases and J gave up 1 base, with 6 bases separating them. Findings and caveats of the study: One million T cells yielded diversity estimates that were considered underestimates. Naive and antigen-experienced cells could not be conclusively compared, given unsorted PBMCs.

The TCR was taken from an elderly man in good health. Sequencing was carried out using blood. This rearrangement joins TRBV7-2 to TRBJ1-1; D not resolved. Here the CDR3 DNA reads TGTGCCAGCAGCTTAGCCGACGGGAACACTGAAGCTTTCTTT. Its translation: CASSLADGNTEAFF.